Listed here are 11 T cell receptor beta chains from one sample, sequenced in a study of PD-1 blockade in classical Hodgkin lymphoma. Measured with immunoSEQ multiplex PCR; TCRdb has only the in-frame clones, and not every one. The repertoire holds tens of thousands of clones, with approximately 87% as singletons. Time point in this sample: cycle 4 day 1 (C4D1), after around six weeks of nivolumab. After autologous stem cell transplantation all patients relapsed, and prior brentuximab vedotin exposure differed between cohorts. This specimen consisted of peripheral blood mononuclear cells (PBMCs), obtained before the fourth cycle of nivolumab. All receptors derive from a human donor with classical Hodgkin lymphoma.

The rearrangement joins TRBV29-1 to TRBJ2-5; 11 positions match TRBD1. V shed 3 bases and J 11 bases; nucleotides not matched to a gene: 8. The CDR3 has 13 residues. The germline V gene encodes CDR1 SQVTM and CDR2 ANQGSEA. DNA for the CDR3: TGCAGCGTTGAGCAGGACAGGGGGCGAGAGCAGTACTTC. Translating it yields CSVEQDRGREQYF.

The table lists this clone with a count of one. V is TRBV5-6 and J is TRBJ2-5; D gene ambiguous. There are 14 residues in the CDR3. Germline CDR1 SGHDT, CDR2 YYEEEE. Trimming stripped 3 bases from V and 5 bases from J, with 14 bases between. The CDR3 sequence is CASSWAGSTETQYF. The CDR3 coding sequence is TGTGCCAGCAGCTGGGCAGGCTCCACGGAGACCCAGTACTTC.

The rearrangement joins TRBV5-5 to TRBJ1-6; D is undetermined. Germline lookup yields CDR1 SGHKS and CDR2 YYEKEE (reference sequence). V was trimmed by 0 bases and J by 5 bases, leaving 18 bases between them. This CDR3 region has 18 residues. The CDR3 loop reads CASSLGSGLRGNNSPLHF. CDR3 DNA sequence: TGTGCCAGCAGCTTGGGGTCTGGGCTCCGCGGGAATAATTCACCCCTCCACTTT.

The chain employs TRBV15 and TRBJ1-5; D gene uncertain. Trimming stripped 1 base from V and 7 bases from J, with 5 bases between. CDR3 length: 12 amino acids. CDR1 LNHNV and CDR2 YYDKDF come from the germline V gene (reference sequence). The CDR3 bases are TGTGCCACCAGCAGAGGCGACCAGCCCCAGCATTTT. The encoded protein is CATSRGDQPQHF.

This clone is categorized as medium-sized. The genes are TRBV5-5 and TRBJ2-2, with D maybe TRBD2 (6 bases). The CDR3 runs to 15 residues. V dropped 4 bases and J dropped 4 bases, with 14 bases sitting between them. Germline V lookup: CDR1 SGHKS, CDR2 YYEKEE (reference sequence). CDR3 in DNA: TGTGCCAGCAGCCACCCTGGAGGGGTCACCGGGGAGCTGTTTTTT. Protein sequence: CASSHPGGVTGELFF. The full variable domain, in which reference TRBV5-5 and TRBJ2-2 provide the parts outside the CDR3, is DAGVTQSPTHLIKTRGQQVTLRCSPISGHKSVSWYQQVLGQGPQFIFQYYEKEERGRGNFPDRFSARQFPNYSSELNVNALLLGDSALYLCASSHPGGVTGELFFGEGSRLTVL.

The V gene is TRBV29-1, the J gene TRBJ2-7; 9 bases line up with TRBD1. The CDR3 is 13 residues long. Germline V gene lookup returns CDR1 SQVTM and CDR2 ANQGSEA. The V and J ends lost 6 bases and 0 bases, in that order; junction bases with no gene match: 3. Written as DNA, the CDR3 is TGCAGCGTCCGGGACAGGGCCTCCTACGAGCAGTACTTC. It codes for CSVRDRASYEQYF.

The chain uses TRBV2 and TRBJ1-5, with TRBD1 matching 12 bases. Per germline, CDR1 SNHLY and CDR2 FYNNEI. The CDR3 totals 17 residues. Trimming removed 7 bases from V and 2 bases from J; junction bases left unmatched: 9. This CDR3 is CASKPGQGAIGNQPQHF. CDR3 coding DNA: TGTGCCAGCAAGCCGGGACAGGGGGCAATTGGCAATCAGCCCCAGCATTTT. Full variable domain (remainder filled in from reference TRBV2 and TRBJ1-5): EPEVTQTPSHQVTQMGQEVILRCVPISNHLYFYWYRQILGQKVEFLVSFYNNEISEKSEIFDDQFSVERPDGSNFTLKIRSTKLEDSAMYFCASKPGQGAIGNQPQHFGDGTRLSIL.

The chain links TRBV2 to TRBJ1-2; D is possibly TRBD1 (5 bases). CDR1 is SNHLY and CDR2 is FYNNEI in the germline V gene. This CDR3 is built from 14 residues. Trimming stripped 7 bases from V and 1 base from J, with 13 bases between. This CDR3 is CASTPPGRNYGYTF. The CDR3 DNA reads TGTGCCAGCACCCCTCCGGGACGTAACTATGGCTACACCTTC.

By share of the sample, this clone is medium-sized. For the CDR3, the DNA is TGTGCCAGCACCAAGACCCTTGGGAATGAAAAACTGTTTTTT. It is translated as CASTKTLGNEKLFF. The chain uses TRBV7-9 and TRBJ1-4, with D unresolved. The CDR3 is made up of 14 amino acids. Germline CDR1 reads SEHNR; CDR2 reads FQNEAQ (reference sequence). V dropped 7 bases and J dropped 5 bases, with 14 bases sitting between them.

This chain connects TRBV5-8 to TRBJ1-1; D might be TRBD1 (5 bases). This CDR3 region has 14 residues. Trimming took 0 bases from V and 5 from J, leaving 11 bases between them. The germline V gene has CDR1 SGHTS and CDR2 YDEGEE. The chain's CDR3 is CASSLGTGRTEAFF. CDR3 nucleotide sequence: TGTGCCAGCAGCTTGGGCACAGGCAGGACTGAAGCTTTCTTT.

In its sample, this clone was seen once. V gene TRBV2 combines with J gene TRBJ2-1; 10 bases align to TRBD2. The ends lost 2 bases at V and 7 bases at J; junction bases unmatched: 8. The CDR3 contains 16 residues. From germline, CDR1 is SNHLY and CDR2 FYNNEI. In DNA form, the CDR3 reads TGTGCCAGCAGTGAACTAGCGGGGGAGAAGTATAATGAGCAGTTCTTC. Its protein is CASSELAGEKYNEQFF.